Following are 30 T cell receptor beta chains from one sample sequenced in a study of blood T cell repertoires in COVID-19 (dated by TCRdb to the early 2020s). Libraries were made using the immunoSEQ multiplex PCR assay. Sourced from immuneACCESS, this table was stored by TCRdb with only in-frame sequences that have V and J called. A share of the clones is absent; for the studies checked, an unresolved V gene accounts for under half, and the remainder has no known explanation. Recorded for this sample are 150,000 to 200,000 clones; 83% of them occurred a single time. The top ten constitute less than 2% of the sample. The sample comprised peripheral blood. The receptors were gathered from a human donor in a cohort sampled during active COVID-19.

The J gene is TRBJ1-3, the V gene TRBV24-1; TRBD1 is a possible D gene (6 bases). Trimming removed 5 bases from V and 3 bases from J, with 16 bases in between. Germline V CDR1 and CDR2: KGHDR, SFDVKD. CDR3 length: 16 residues. The CDR3 DNA is TGTGCCACCAGTGGCCGATACAGGGTCGGTGGAAACACCATATATTTT. Encoded protein: CATSGRYRVGGNTIYF.

The V gene is TRBV23-1, the J gene TRBJ2-7, with TRBD1 matching 10 bases. TRBV23-1 is reported as an ORF; its role is uncertain. The trim removed 4 bases at V and 1 base at J, leaving 10 bases unmatched. The CDR3 consists of 17 residues. CDR3 region: CASSRVGDRGISYEQYF. DNA of the CDR3: TGCGCCAGCAGTCGGGTGGGGGACAGGGGAATATCCTACGAGCAGTACTTC.

This clone was detected a few times. The J gene is TRBJ2-1, the V gene TRBV10-1, with TRBD2 identical over 7 bases. This CDR3 has 14 residues. The J segment lost 6 bases and the V segment lost 2 bases, leaving 4 bases of the junction unmatched. Germline V gene data show CDR1 as WNHNN and CDR2 as SYGVQD (reference sequence). This CDR3 is CASSEAGVVNEQFF. CDR3 bases: TGCGCCAGCAGTGAGGCGGGAGTGGTCAATGAGCAGTTCTTC.

The rearrangement joins TRBV20-1 to TRBJ2-5; unclear D gene. Between the trimmed V and J ends, which lost 0 bases and 7 bases, there was a span of 6 bases. Germline CDR1 DFQATT, CDR2 SNEGSKA (reference sequence). The CDR3 has 11 amino acids. As DNA, the CDR3 is TGCAGTGCTAGAGATAGTAGGACCCAGTACTTC. Encoded protein: CSARDSRTQYF.

Points on this clone: A much larger clone lies a single base off, so this may be a read error. The genes are TRBV5-8 and TRBJ2-7; TRBD1 might be the D (5 bases). The V end lost 1 base, the J end lost 2 bases, and 7 bases lay between the germline ends. CDR3 length: 13 amino acids. Germline CDR1 SGHTS, CDR2 YDEGEE. In DNA, the CDR3 is TGTGCCAGCAGCTTGACAGGCCCCTACGAGCAGTACTTC. This gives the protein CASSLTGPYEQYF.

This rearrangement joins TRBV3-1 (or the pseudogene TRBV3-2) to TRBJ1-3; a weak D match, TRBD1 (6 bases). Germline values: CDR1 LGHDT, CDR2 YNNKEL (reference sequence). V was pared by 2 bases and J by 7 bases, with 24 bases between. There are 18 residues in the CDR3. The CDR3 nucleotides read TGTGCCAGCAGCCAAAGGGGAACTGTCAGGGGCGCCGGGAACACCATATATTTT. It codes for CASSQRGTVRGAGNTIYF.

The chain joins TRBV3-1 (or the pseudogene TRBV3-2) to TRBJ1-5; TRBD1 is a possible D gene (5 bases). The germline V and J ends were trimmed by 1 base and 3 bases, with 13 bases remaining between them. CDR1 is LGHDT and CDR2 is YNNKEL in the germline V gene (reference sequence). This CDR3 region has 16 residues. CDR3 amino acids: CASSQAGGVPNQPQHF. The CDR3 DNA reads as TGTGCCAGCAGCCAAGCCGGAGGGGTACCCAATCAGCCCCAGCATTTT.

The V gene is TRBV11-2, the J gene TRBJ2-3, with unresolved D. This CDR3 contains 11 residues. The germline V gene encodes CDR1 SGHAT and CDR2 FQNNGV. Trimming cost V 5 bases and J 7 bases, with 7 bases left between them. CDR3 DNA sequence: TGTGCCAGCAGCCCACACCATACGCAGTATTTT. Translated: CASSPHHTQYF.

J is TRBJ2-2 and V is TRBV28; 7 bases map to TRBD1. Unmatched junction bases numbered 3, after V lost 5 bases and J lost 0 bases. The CDR3 has 15 residues. Germline V gene lookup returns CDR1 MDHEN and CDR2 SYDVKM. The CDR3 DNA follows: TGTGCCAGCAGTCGGGACAGTTCGAACACCGGGGAGCTGTTTTTT. It specifies CASSRDSSNTGELFF.

This chain links TRBV5-5 with TRBJ2-7; D gene uncertain. The CDR3 length is 14 residues. Germline V CDR1 and CDR2: SGHKS, YYEKEE (reference sequence). V lost 0 bases and J lost 4, with 11 bases in between. For the CDR3, the DNA is TGTGCCAGCAGCTTGGGCGGTGGAACGTACGAGCAGTACTTC. It translates to CASSLGGGTYEQYF.

This clone was seen only a few times. The chain joins TRBV21-1 to TRBJ1-2; no check of the table's D call, TRBD1, against the DNA was made. TRBV21-1 is termed a pseudogene. This CDR3 is built from 18 residues. CDR3: CASSKKSLTGGAGYGYTF. The CDR3 region has the DNA TGTGCCAGCAGCAAAAAGTCTTTAACAGGGGGAGCGGGCTATGGCTACACCTTC.

The chain joins TRBV5-4 to TRBJ2-3; D remains ambiguous. CDR3 size: 17 residues. With 5 bases removed from V and 2 bases from J, the gap between germline ends came to 21 bases. Germline V gene sequence: CDR1 SGHNT, CDR2 YYREEE (reference sequence). CDR3 amino acids: CASRPESQVLDTDTQYF. Here the CDR3 DNA reads TGTGCCAGCAGACCGGAAAGTCAGGTGCTCGACACAGATACGCAGTATTTT.

This clone was picked up a small number of times. The chain joins TRBV27 to TRBJ2-7; 7 nucleotides align to TRBD1. There are 12 residues in the CDR3. Losses at the gene ends were 8 bases for V and 0 bases for J; bases not matched to a gene: 1. In germline, CDR1 is MNHEY, CDR2 SMNVEV (reference sequence). The CDR3 loop is CASGTASYEQYF. The CDR3 nucleotides read TGTGCCAGCGGGACAGCCTCCTACGAGCAGTACTTC.

CDR3 nucleotide sequence: TGTGCCAGTAGTGCAGGGCCAGCCTACGAGCAGTACTTC. It codes for CASSAGPAYEQYF. The chain is built from TRBV19 and TRBJ2-7; tentative D call: TRBD1 (5 bases). Germline V CDR1 and CDR2: LNHDA, SQIVND (reference sequence). Trimming took 5 bases from V and 2 from J, leaving 10 bases between them. This CDR3 contains 13 residues.

The V gene is TRBV7-2, the J gene TRBJ1-1; no clear D. Germline lookup yields CDR1 SGHTA and CDR2 FQGNSA. Trimming left V 2 bases short and J 0 bases short, with 7 bases between. This CDR3 spans 14 amino acids. In DNA, the CDR3 is TGTGCCAGCAGCTTATACGGGATGAACACTGAAGCTTTCTTT. The encoded protein is CASSLYGMNTEAFF.

The rearrangement joins TRBV14 to TRBJ2-1; 9 bases line up with TRBD2. The length of the CDR3 is 17 residues. Losses at the gene ends were 5 bases for V and 2 bases for J; bases not matched to a gene: 10. The germline gives CDR1 SGHDN, CDR2 FVKESK. The CDR3 loop is CASSSDLAGRTYNEQFF. DNA of the CDR3: TGTGCCAGCAGCTCCGACCTAGCGGGAAGGACCTACAATGAGCAGTTCTTC.

The chain couples TRBV4-2 to TRBJ1-1, with TRBD1 matching 8 bases. Germline assignment: CDR1 LGHNA and CDR2 YNFKEQ. The CDR3 is made up of 15 amino acids. Trimming took 0 bases from V and 10 from J; bases not matched to a gene: 10. The CDR3 reads CASSQDTGQGRGAFF. CDR3 DNA: TGTGCCAGCAGCCAAGATACCGGACAGGGCCGGGGAGCTTTCTTT.

The chain is built from TRBV10-1 and TRBJ1-2; the D is unclear. The V and J ends lost 0 bases and 1 base respectively, with 3 bases between them. CDR1 is WNHNN, CDR2 SYGVQD, per germline (reference sequence). This CDR3 has 13 residues. CDR3 in DNA: TGCGCCAGCAGTGAGTCCGGTAACTATGGCTACACCTTC. Translation gives CASSESGNYGYTF.

The rearrangement joins TRBV7-2 to TRBJ2-7; D perhaps matches TRBD2 (5 bases). The CDR3 length is 14 residues. Per germline, CDR1 SGHTA and CDR2 FQGNSA. V was pared by 1 base and J by 4 bases, with 11 bases between. CDR3 sequence reads: CASSLEGAKYEQYF. CDR3 DNA: TGTGCCAGCAGCTTAGAGGGAGCCAAATACGAGCAGTACTTC.

V gene TRBV6-2 or TRBV6-3 combines with J gene TRBJ1-2; D is possibly TRBD1 (6 bases). The V end lost 4 bases, the J end lost 1 base, and 13 bases lay between the germline ends. This CDR3 contains 15 residues. Germline V gene data show CDR1 as MNHEY and CDR2 as SVGEGT. The CDR3 bases are TGTGCCAGCAGTTGGGGGACACTCGGTAACTATGGCTACACCTTC. This codes for CASSWGTLGNYGYTF.

The chain recombines TRBV23-1 with TRBJ1-4; no clear D gene. TRBV23-1 is flagged as an ORF with uncertain function. V lost 3 bases and J 0 bases, leaving 14 bases between the germline ends. The CDR3 totals 17 residues. As DNA, the CDR3 is TGCGCCAGCAGTCACCCGAACGGCGACACAACTAATGAAAAACTGTTTTTT. Translated: CASSHPNGDTTNEKLFF.

J is TRBJ2-7 and V is TRBV5-5; 8 nucleotides align to TRBD1. The V gene's germline CDR1 is SGHKS and CDR2 YYEKEE (reference sequence). With 5 bases clipped from V and 4 bases from J, the junction kept 11 bases outside the gene matches. The CDR3 sequence is 15 residues long. The CDR3 nucleotides read TGTGCCAGCAGTTTTGGACAGGGAAGTTTGTACGAGCAGTACTTC. This codes for CASSFGQGSLYEQYF.

Points on this clone: Other nucleotide sequences in the sample specify the same CDR3. The chain combines TRBV6-5 with TRBJ2-7, with 11 bases aligning to TRBD2. This CDR3 contains 16 residues. The J segment lost 2 bases and the V segment lost 3 bases, leaving 6 bases of the junction unmatched. Germline assignment: CDR1 MNHEY and CDR2 SVGAGI. The CDR3 reads CASSYSGTSGPYEQYF. The CDR3 bases are TGTGCCAGCAGTTATTCGGGGACTAGCGGACCCTACGAGCAGTACTTC.

This sequence joins TRBV19 and TRBJ1-2, with 7 bases aligning to TRBD1. J was trimmed by 4 bases and V by 9 bases; bases with no gene match: 5. There are 12 residues in the CDR3. CDR1 is LNHDA and CDR2 is SQIVND in the germline V gene (reference sequence). The CDR3 DNA follows: TGTGCCAGCAGGGGGTCCTCCTATGGCTACACCTTC. This translates into CASRGSSYGYTF.

The chain joins TRBV25-1 to TRBJ1-6; 10 nucleotides line up with TRBD1. The CDR3 length is 12 residues. V dropped 8 bases and J dropped 9; count of bases not matched to a gene: 1. Germline V CDR1 and CDR2: MGHDK, SYGVNS. The CDR3 loop is CASGDRGSPLHF. For the CDR3, the DNA is TGTGCCAGCGGGGACAGGGGTTCACCCCTCCACTTT.

The chain uses TRBV6-5 and TRBJ1-2; 8 bases are a match to TRBD1. Per the germline V gene, CDR1 is MNHEY and CDR2 is SVGAGI. The CDR3 is 13 amino acids. V lost 6 bases to trimming and J lost 6 bases; unmatched junction nucleotides: 6. The CDR3 bases are TGTGCCAGCAGCCAGGGGGCTACGGATGGCTACACCTTC. The encoded protein is CASSQGATDGYTF.

CDR3 DNA sequence: TGTGCCAGCAGCTCTCCCTTAGCATGGGGCACCGATAATTCACCCCTCCACTTT. Its protein product is CASSSPLAWGTDNSPLHF. This chain links TRBV28 with TRBJ1-6; a weak D match, TRBD1 (5 bases). In germline, CDR1 is MDHEN, CDR2 SYDVKM. The CDR3 covers 18 residues. Trimming stripped 6 bases from V and 5 bases from J, with 23 bases between.

The CDR3 spells CASSLDGRGNEKLFF. The CDR3 region has the DNA TGTGCCAGCAGCTTAGACGGCAGGGGTAATGAAAAACTGTTTTTT. V is TRBV7-2 and J is TRBJ1-4; D perhaps matches TRBD1 (6 bases). Germline V gene lookup returns CDR1 SGHTA and CDR2 FQGNSA. CDR3 size: 15 residues. V dropped 1 base and J dropped 4 bases, with 10 bases sitting between them.

With regard to this clone: The identical CDR3 is also encoded by other nucleotide sequences in the sample. The V gene is TRBV9, the J gene TRBJ1-3; the D gene is possibly TRBD1 (5 bases). From germline, CDR1 is SGDLS and CDR2 YYNGEE. Trimming removed 0 bases from V and 4 bases from J, with 11 bases in between. This CDR3 contains 15 residues. CDR3 residues: CASSVVGGSGNTIYF. CDR3 coding DNA: TGTGCCAGCAGCGTAGTGGGGGGGAGCGGAAACACCATATATTTT.

The chain employs TRBV6-6 and TRBJ1-3; no clear D gene. Between the trimmed V and J ends, which lost 11 bases and 4 bases, there was a span of 9 bases. The germline gives CDR1 MNHNY, CDR2 SVGAGI (reference sequence). The CDR3 spans 11 residues. CDR3 loop: CAAHRGNTIYF. Here the CDR3 DNA reads TGTGCCGCCCACCGGGGAAACACCATATATTTT.